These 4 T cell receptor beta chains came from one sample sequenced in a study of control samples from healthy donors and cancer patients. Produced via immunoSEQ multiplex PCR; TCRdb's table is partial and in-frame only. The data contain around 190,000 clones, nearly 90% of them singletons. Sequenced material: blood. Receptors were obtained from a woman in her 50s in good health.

CDR3 residues: CASSRRATNEKLFF. CDR3 in DNA: TGTGCCAGCAGTCGCAGAGCAACTAATGAAAAACTGTTTTTT. The rearrangement joins TRBV6-5 to TRBJ1-4; unclear D gene. V lost 5 bases and J lost 0, with 7 bases in between. The CDR3 sequence is 14 residues long. CDR1 and CDR2 (germline): MNHEY, SVGAGI.

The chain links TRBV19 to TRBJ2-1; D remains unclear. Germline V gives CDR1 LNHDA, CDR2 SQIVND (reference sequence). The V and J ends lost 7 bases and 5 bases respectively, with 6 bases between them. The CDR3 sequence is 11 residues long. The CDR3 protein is CASTINNEQFF. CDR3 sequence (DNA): TGTGCCAGTACAATAAACAATGAGCAGTTCTTC.

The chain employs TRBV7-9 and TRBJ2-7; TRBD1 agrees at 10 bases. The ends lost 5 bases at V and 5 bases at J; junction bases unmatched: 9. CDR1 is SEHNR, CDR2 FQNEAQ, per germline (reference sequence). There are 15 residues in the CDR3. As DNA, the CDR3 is TGTGCCAGCAGCCGTTCCGGGACAGGGGACCACGAGCAGTACTTC. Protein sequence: CASSRSGTGDHEQYF.

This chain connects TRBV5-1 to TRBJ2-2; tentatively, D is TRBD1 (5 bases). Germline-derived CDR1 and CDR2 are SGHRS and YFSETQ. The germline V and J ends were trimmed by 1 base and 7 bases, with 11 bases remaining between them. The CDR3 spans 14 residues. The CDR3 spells CASSLRGGDGELFF. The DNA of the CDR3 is TGCGCCAGCAGCTTGAGGGGCGGAGACGGGGAGCTGTTTTTT.